This TCR beta chain was retrieved from a study of T cells after yellow fever vaccination. Study in general: Preparation used SMART-Seq v4 Ultra Low Input for the low-cell-number fractions. Notes on the study in general: Abundant bulk-population clonotypes could contaminate the FACS-sorted repertoires.

This CDR3 spans 16 amino acids. Trimming pared 1 base from V and 4 bases from J, leaving 15 bases between. Germline V gene data show CDR1 as SGHVS and CDR2 as FNYEAQ. This clonotype was seen ten or more times. TCRdb redid the calling of the 5' RACE reads with MiXCR, one entry per CDR3 protein. The table shows more than 65,000 distinct CDR3 sequences, with 13% occurring only once. Source: CD8+ T cells not binding an NS4B(214-222) dextramer, sorted from PBMCs, taken approximately 22 days after the first yellow fever vaccination. The V call is TRBV7-6, the J call TRBJ2-3; a weak D match, TRBD1 (6 bases). The sequence came from a man between 18 and 29 years old who received the YFV17D yellow fever vaccine. The CDR3 region has the DNA TGTGCCAGCAGCTTAGTAACAGGGAGAGCGGCAGATACGCAGTATTTT. Translating gives CASSLVTGRAADTQYF.